This T cell receptor (beta chain) was captured in a study of blood T cell repertoires in COVID-19. Study information: COVID-19 samples from acute and convalescent phases originated in the United States, Italy and Spain. PBMCs, B-cell-depleted T cells, or T cells provided the cDNA or gDNA that made up the material.

In the study's own analysis: Amplification of reference gene primers was used by the study to estimate nucleated cell counts. This table comes from immunoSEQ multiplex PCR, and its TCRdb copy is limited to in-frame clones, with some not included. V and J calls and clone size follow that table, whereas D and trimming were derived from the DNA. The sample contains about 150,000 clones, roughly 72% of which appear only once. CDR3 length: 14 residues. Between the trimmed V and J ends, which lost 5 bases and 2 bases, there was a span of 11 bases. CDR1 and CDR2 (germline): LNHDA, SQIVND (reference sequence).

This clonotype was obtained from a woman aged 80 or over with acute or convalescent COVID-19. The sequencing input was peripheral blood. The chain is built from TRBV19 and TRBJ2-3; D possibly corresponds to TRBD1 (6 bases). The CDR3 loop is CASSATGFTDTQYF. CDR3 nucleotides: TGTGCCAGTAGTGCCACAGGGTTCACAGATACGCAGTATTTT.